The rows below give T cell receptor beta chains drawn from one sample of a study of T cell repertoires in cytomegalovirus infection. TCRdb redid the calling of the reads with MiXCR, one entry per CDR3 protein. The profile shows approximately 550,000 distinct CDR3 sequences, 15% to 20% of them singletons. Sequencing was done on a sample of CD8+ T cells from PBMCs. All receptors come from a human donor in good health (CMV status not recorded). Some clones in this sample may be carry-over from other donors' samples. The CDR3 runs from the conserved cysteine through the conserved F or W. D genes are given only for firm matches. Some rows mark clone size as missing; the rest say once, few, many or name a class of expanded clone.

>TRBD2|TRBJ2-1|TRBV7-9|many
CASSSSAGGIPGNEQFF
TGTGCCAGCAGCTCATCAGCGGGGGGCATTCCGGGCAATGAGCAGTTCTTC
>.|TRBJ2-7|TRBV27|.
CASSFGEGNEQYF
TGTGCCAGCAGTTTTGGGGAAGGCAACGAGCAGTACTTC
>TRBD2|TRBJ2-1|TRBV14|many
CASSVYSGTAYNEQFF
TGTGCCAGCAGCGTCTACAGCGGGACTGCCTACAATGAGCAGTTCTTC
>TRBD1|TRBJ1-2|TRBV11-2|many
CASSLGQGNYGYTF
TGTGCCAGCAGTTTAGGACAGGGTAACTATGGCTACACCTTC
>.|TRBJ1-2|TRBV28|.
CASSSNGYTF
TGTGCCAGCAGTAGCAACGGCTACACCTTC
>TRBD1|TRBJ1-2|TRBV5-4|many
CASSSDRARVYGYTF
TGTGCCAGCAGCTCGGACAGGGCGAGGGTCTATGGCTACACCTTC
>.|TRBJ2-6|TRBV15|.
CATSRRQVPSGANVLTF
TGTGCCACCAGCAGGCGACAGGTTCCGTCTGGGGCCAACGTCCTGACTTTC
>TRBD2|TRBJ2-5|TRBV11-2|many
CASSPETTGLEETQYF
TGTGCCAGCAGCCCTGAGACAACTGGACTAGAAGAGACCCAGTACTTC
>TRBD1|TRBJ1-5|TRBV12-5|many
CASGSGTGDQPQHF
TGTGCTAGTGGCTCCGGGACAGGAGATCAGCCCCAGCATTTT
>.|TRBJ2-7|TRBV6-1|once
CASRVQGREQYF
TGTGCCAGCAGGGTACAGGGACGCGAGCAGTACTTC
>.|TRBJ1-4|TRBV10-3|.
CAISEGTLGGTNEKLFF
TGTGCCATCAGTGAGGGGACTCTCGGAGGGACTAATGAAAAACTGTTTTTT
>TRBD1|TRBJ1-1|TRBV11-2|many
CASSLWDSQSPNTEAFF
TGTGCCAGCAGCTTATGGGACAGCCAGAGCCCGAACACTGAAGCTTTCTTT
>.|TRBJ1-1|TRBV7-4|.
CASSLRSMVTEAFF
TGTGCCAGCAGCTTAAGGTCAATGGTCACTGAAGCTTTCTTT
>.|TRBJ2-3|TRBV7-9|many
CASSPRTSSTDTQYF
TGTGCCAGCAGCCCCCGGACGTCTAGCACAGATACGCAGTATTTT
>.|TRBJ1-1|TRBV27|.
CASSLSRSEGAFF
TGTGCCAGCAGTTTATCGCGGTCCGAGGGAGCTTTCTTT